This T cell receptor beta chain was documented in a study of T cell changes during pregnancy in multiple sclerosis. The assay was immunoSEQ multiplex PCR, and TCRdb's table has in-frame clones only and misses some. The repertoire consists of some 38,000 clones, with about 88% occurring once and the leading ten covering 6% to 7.5%. In its sample, this clone is medium-sized (0.01 to 0.1%). The clonotype comes from a female donor with multiple sclerosis, enrolled in a pregnancy study. Sequencing was performed on CD8+ T cells from peripheral blood mononuclear cells, taken in the third trimester of pregnancy.

The CDR3 region is CASSTPPGQGARSGYTF. The CDR3 coding sequence is TGTGCCAGTAGTACCCCTCCGGGACAGGGGGCGCGTTCCGGCTACACCTTC. This chain links TRBV19 with TRBJ1-2; 12 bases are a match to TRBD1. After removal of 4 bases from V and 8 bases from J, the junction contained 14 bases not matched to a gene. This CDR3 has 17 amino acids. CDR1 is LNHDA, CDR2 SQIVND, per germline (reference sequence).